The 11 T cell receptor beta chains in this list originate from one sample, sequenced in a study of cytomegalovirus exposure and HLA in healthy donors. 13 Jbeta primers and 60 Vbeta primers were used for the PCR. TCRdb keeps only in-frame clones here, not all; method: immunoSEQ multiplex PCR. In the table there are approximately 100,000 clones, around 59% of which are singletons. The source material was PBMCs. The receptors were gathered from a human donor in good health.

V and J are TRBV9 and TRBJ2-2; 7 bases are a match to TRBD2. With V trimmed by 4 bases and J by 3 bases, 6 bases remained unmatched. The V gene's germline CDR1 is SGDLS and CDR2 YYNGEE. There are 15 residues in the CDR3. DNA of the CDR3: TGTGCCAGCAGCAACCGGGACTACCACACCGGGGAGCTGTTTTTT. Amino acids: CASSNRDYHTGELFF.

V and J are TRBV27 and TRBJ2-7; D might be TRBD2 (7 bases). The CDR3 is 14 amino acids. In germline, CDR1 is MNHEY, CDR2 SMNVEV (reference sequence). The V and J ends lost 2 bases and 2 bases respectively, with 10 bases between them. CDR3 residues: CASSLGGGAYEQYF. CDR3 sequence (DNA): TGTGCCAGCAGTTTAGGCGGGGGCGCCTACGAGCAGTACTTC.

This clone was recorded only once. The V gene is TRBV29-1, the J gene TRBJ1-2; 10 nucleotides line up with TRBD1. This CDR3 has 14 amino acids. Per the germline V gene, CDR1 is SQVTM and CDR2 is ANQGSEA. The trim removed 1 base at V and 6 bases at J, leaving 5 bases unmatched. The CDR3 DNA reads as TGCAGCGTTGAAGCCGGGACAGGGGCCAATGGCTACACCTTC. Translating it yields CSVEAGTGANGYTF.

The chain has TRBV7-8 and TRBJ1-2; D is perhaps TRBD1 (5 bases). This CDR3 spans 16 amino acids. Germline V CDR1 and CDR2: SGHVS, FQNEAQ. The ends were cut back, 5 bases at V and 0 bases at J, with 16 bases in the middle. The CDR3 DNA sequence: TGTGCCAGCAGCCCACTTAGGGGATTGACTAACTATGGCTACACCTTC. Encoded protein: CASSPLRGLTNYGYTF.

This clone was recorded a few times. The chain joins TRBV7-2 to TRBJ2-2; D gene ambiguous. V was shortened by 5 bases and J by 1 base, with 5 bases between the two germline ends. This CDR3 contains 13 residues. Germline V gene sequence: CDR1 SGHTA, CDR2 FQGNSA. CDR3 DNA sequence: TGTGCCAGCAGCCAGATGAACACCGGGGAGCTGTTTTTT. Translation gives CASSQMNTGELFF.

The rearrangement joins TRBV27 to TRBJ1-4; TRBD1 matches at 7 bases. The V and J ends lost 5 bases and 7 bases, in that order; junction bases with no gene match: 10. Germline-derived CDR1 and CDR2 are MNHEY and SMNVEV (reference sequence). The length of the CDR3 is 15 residues. CDR3 sequence: CASSPSRGPFEKLFF. CDR3 coding DNA: TGTGCCAGCAGTCCCTCGAGGGGGCCGTTTGAAAAACTGTTTTTT.

V gene TRBV30 combines with J gene TRBJ2-7; 11 nucleotides align to TRBD1. Per the germline V gene, CDR1 is GTSNPN and CDR2 is SVGIG (reference sequence). The CDR3 consists of 19 residues. The V gene end was trimmed by 2 bases and the J gene end by 3 bases; junction bases not matched to a gene: 18. Here the CDR3 reads CAWSRAGTGGSRFLYEQYF. The CDR3 DNA follows: TGTGCCTGGAGTCGCGCCGGGACAGGGGGTTCCCGGTTCCTCTACGAGCAGTACTTC.

This chain uses TRBV7-3 with TRBJ2-2, with 7 bases matching TRBD1. The V and J ends lost 2 bases and 4 bases, in that order; junction bases with no gene match: 1. Germline lookup yields CDR1 SGHTA and CDR2 FQGTGA. This CDR3 spans 14 amino acids. The CDR3 bases are TGTGCCAGCAGCTTACGGGACAGCACCGGGGAGCTGTTTTTT. Its protein is CASSLRDSTGELFF.

The J gene is TRBJ1-5, the V gene TRBV27; D not resolved. Germline V gives CDR1 MNHEY, CDR2 SMNVEV (reference sequence). Trimming removed 5 bases from V and 3 bases from J, with 14 bases in between. The CDR3 is made up of 15 amino acids. CDR3 DNA sequence: TGTGCCAGCAGTCCGCAGCCAGGTTACAATCAGCCCCAGCATTTT. Residues: CASSPQPGYNQPQHF.

J is TRBJ2-1 and V is TRBV19; D not certain. CDR1 and CDR2 from the germline V gene are LNHDA and SQIVND (reference sequence). This CDR3 is 13 amino acids long. V lost 6 bases and J lost 12, with 18 bases in between. The CDR3 region has the DNA TGTGCCAGTAGCCCGACCGATATTGGAGTGCAGTTCTTC. This translates into CASSPTDIGVQFF.

The chain has TRBV2 and TRBJ2-7; D unclear. Germline V gene data show CDR1 as SNHLY and CDR2 as FYNNEI. This CDR3 comprises 12 residues. V was trimmed by 1 base and J by 7 bases, leaving 8 bases between them. The CDR3 DNA sequence: TGTGCCAGCAGTGAAGGGCCCAGGGAGCAGTACTTC. It yields the protein CASSEGPREQYF.